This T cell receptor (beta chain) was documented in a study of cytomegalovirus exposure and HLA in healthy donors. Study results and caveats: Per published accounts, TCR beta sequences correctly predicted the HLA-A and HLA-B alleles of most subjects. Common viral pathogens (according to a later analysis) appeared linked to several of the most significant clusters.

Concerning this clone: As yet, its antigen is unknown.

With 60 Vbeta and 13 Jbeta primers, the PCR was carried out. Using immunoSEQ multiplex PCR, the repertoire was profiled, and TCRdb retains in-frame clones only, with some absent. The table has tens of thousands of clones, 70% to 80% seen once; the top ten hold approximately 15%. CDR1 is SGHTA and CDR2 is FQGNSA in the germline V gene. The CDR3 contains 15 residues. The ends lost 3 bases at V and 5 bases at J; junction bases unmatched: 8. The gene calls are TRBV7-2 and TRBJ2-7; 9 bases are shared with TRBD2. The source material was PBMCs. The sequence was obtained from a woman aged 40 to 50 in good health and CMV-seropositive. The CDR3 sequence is CASSFPGLATNEQYF. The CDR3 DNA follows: TGTGCCAGCAGCTTCCCGGGACTAGCCACGAACGAGCAGTACTTC.